These T cell receptor beta chains were read from a single sample in a study of cytomegalovirus exposure and HLA in healthy donors. TCRdb's table, derived via immunoSEQ multiplex PCR, lists solely in-frame clones and lacks some. The table has around 210,000 clones, 78% seen once; the top ten hold about 0.45%. Sequences were obtained from PBMCs. The origin of the receptors is a boy younger than 18 in good health and CMV-seronegative. Both conserved end residues are part of each CDR3. Each record gives: clone size, V gene, J gene, CDR3 protein. Clone size, where shown, is once, few, many, or a class for clones that have expanded.

clone size: .
V gene: TRBV5-4
J gene: TRBJ1-2
CDR3 protein: CASSWGGAGGDGYTF

clone size: .
V gene: TRBV19
J gene: TRBJ1-2
CDR3 protein: CASSIETGVSLYGYTF

clone size: .
V gene: TRBV6-1
J gene: TRBJ1-2
CDR3 protein: CASSTPGTGAIGYTF

clone size: .
V gene: TRBV15
J gene: TRBJ1-5
CDR3 protein: CATSRDPNQPQHF

clone size: .
V gene: TRBV18
J gene: TRBJ1-1
CDR3 protein: CASSPRGGDQNTEAFF

clone size: .
V gene: TRBV9
J gene: TRBJ2-5
CDR3 protein: CASSVGGLADPQETQYF

clone size: once
V gene: TRBV15
J gene: TRBJ1-5
CDR3 protein: CATSLKKRLIDSNQPQHF

clone size: .
V gene: TRBV5-5
J gene: TRBJ2-5
CDR3 protein: CASSFDVGAETQYF

clone size: .
V gene: TRBV7-2
J gene: TRBJ2-1
CDR3 protein: CASSWELAGGANEQFF

clone size: .
V gene: TRBV6-5
J gene: TRBJ1-1
CDR3 protein: CASSYSRPNTEAFF

clone size: .
V gene: TRBV5-3
J gene: TRBJ2-3
CDR3 protein: CARSLGISWPDTQYF

clone size: .
V gene: TRBV5-8
J gene: TRBJ1-5
CDR3 protein: CASSSTGTGFLLSNQPQHF

clone size: .
V gene: TRBV19
J gene: TRBJ2-2
CDR3 protein: CASRKSSGRRSTGELFF

clone size: few
V gene: TRBV7-3
J gene: TRBJ2-3
CDR3 protein: CASSQTGDSRSRGTDTQYF

clone size: .
V gene: TRBV7-7
J gene: TRBJ2-5
CDR3 protein: CASSLGESSGGETQYF

clone size: .
V gene: TRBV4-1
J gene: TRBJ1-1
CDR3 protein: CASSLRLPGQEFFEAFF

clone size: .
V gene: TRBV6-5
J gene: TRBJ2-3
CDR3 protein: CASRAGGGTQYF

clone size: .
V gene: TRBV4-2
J gene: TRBJ1-6
CDR3 protein: CASSQESENSPLHF

clone size: .
V gene: TRBV11-2
J gene: TRBJ2-1
CDR3 protein: CASSLVMNRKNEQFF

clone size: .
V gene: TRBV5-1
J gene: TRBJ2-1
CDR3 protein: CASSTIAGGLNEQFF

clone size: .
V gene: TRBV19
J gene: TRBJ1-1
CDR3 protein: CASRQINTEAFF

clone size: once
V gene: TRBV30
J gene: TRBJ2-3
CDR3 protein: CAWRVGGTDTQYF

clone size: .
V gene: TRBV5-1
J gene: TRBJ2-7
CDR3 protein: CASSLVQGGEQYF

clone size: few
V gene: TRBV6-5
J gene: TRBJ2-2
CDR3 protein: CASKTRGATGELFF

clone size: .
V gene: TRBV10-3
J gene: TRBJ1-1
CDR3 protein: CAVKTAGNTEAFF

clone size: few
V gene: TRBV11-2
J gene: TRBJ1-1
CDR3 protein: CASSRDTNTEAFF

clone size: .
V gene: TRBV30
J gene: TRBJ1-1
CDR3 protein: CAWSVGGKAFF